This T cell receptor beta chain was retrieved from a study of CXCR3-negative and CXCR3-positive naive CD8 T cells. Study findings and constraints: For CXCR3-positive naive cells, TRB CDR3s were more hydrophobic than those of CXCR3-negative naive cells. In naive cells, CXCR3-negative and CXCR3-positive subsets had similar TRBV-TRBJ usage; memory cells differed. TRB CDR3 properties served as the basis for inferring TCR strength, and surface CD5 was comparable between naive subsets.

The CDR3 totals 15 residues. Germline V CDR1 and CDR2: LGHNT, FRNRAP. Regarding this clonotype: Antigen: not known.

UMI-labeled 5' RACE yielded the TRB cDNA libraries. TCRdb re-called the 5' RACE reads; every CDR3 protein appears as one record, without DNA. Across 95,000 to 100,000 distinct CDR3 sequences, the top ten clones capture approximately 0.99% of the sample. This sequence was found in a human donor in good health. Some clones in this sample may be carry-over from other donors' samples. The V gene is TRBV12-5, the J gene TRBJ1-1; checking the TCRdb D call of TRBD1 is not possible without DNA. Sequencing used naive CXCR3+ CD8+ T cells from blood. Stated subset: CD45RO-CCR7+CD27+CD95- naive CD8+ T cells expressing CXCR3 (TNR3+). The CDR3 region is CASGLGTGFLTEAFF.